This T cell receptor (beta chain) was documented in a study of blood T cell repertoires in COVID-19. Germline V gives CDR1 MNHEY, CDR2 SVGAGI. Trimming took off 6 bases at V and 12 bases at J, with 23 bases between the two ends. The CDR3 is 14 amino acids. Data came from immunoSEQ multiplex PCR; TCRdb stores just in-frame clones and leaves some out. The data show about 130,000 clones, 70% to 90% seen once. Sample: PBMCs or T cells enriched from blood (not recorded which). The chain employs TRBV6-5 and TRBJ1-2; weak D call: TRBD1 (5 bases). This clonotype was sampled from a man in his forties or fifties who had recovered from COVID-19. The CDR3 is CASRRGGGVLDHTF. The CDR3 DNA sequence: TGTGCCAGCAGGCGCGGTGGGGGGGTCCTCGATCACACCTTC.